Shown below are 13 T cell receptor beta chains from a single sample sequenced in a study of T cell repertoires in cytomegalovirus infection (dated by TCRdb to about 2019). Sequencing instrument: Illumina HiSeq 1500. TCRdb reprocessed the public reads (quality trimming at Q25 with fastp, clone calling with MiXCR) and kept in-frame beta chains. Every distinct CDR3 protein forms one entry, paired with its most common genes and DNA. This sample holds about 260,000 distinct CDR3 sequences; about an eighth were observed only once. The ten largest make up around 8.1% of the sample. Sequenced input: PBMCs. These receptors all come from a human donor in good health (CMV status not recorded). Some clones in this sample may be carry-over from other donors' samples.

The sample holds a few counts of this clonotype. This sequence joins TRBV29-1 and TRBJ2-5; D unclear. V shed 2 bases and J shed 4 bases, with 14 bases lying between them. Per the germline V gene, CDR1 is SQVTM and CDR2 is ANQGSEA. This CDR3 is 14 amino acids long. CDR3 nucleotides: TGCAGCGTTGAACAACCTACCAGAGGAGAGACCCAGTACTTC. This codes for CSVEQPTRGETQYF.

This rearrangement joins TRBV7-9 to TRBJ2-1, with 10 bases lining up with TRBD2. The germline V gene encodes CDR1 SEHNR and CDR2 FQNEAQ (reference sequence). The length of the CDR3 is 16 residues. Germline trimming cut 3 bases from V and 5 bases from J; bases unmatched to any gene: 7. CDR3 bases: TGTGCCAGCAGCTTGCTAGGAGCGGGAGGGGACAATGAGCAGTTCTTC. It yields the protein CASSLLGAGGDNEQFF.

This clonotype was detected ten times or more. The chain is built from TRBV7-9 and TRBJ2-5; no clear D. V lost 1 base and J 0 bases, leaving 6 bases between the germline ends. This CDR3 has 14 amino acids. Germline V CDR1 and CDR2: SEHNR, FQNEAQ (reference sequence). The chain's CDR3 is CASSLGEYQETQYF. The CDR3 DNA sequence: TGTGCCAGCAGCTTAGGAGAGTACCAAGAGACCCAGTACTTC.

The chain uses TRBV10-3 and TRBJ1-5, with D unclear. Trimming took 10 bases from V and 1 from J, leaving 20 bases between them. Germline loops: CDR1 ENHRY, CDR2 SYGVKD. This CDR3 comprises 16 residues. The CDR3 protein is CATAPDGVASNQPQHF. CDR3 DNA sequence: TGTGCCACCGCCCCGGATGGGGTAGCAAGCAATCAGCCCCAGCATTTT.

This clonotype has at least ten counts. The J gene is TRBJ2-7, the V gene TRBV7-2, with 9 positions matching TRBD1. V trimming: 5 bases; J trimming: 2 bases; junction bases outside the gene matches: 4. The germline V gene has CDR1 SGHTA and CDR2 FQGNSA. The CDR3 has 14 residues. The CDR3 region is CASSPGTGPYEQYF. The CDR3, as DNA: TGTGCCAGCAGCCCCGGGACAGGGCCCTACGAGCAGTACTTC.

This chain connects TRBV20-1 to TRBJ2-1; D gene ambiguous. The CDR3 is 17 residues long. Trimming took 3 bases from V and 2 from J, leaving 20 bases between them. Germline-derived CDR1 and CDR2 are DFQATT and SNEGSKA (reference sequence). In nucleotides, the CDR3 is TGCAGTGCTAGGGACCTTCTGAATGCCCGGACCTACAATGAGCAGTTCTTC. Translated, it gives CSARDLLNARTYNEQFF.

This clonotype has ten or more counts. The CDR3 coding sequence is TGTGCCAGCAGCTTAGAACGCGGACCGCGGGAAGCTTTCTTT. This gives the protein CASSLERGPREAFF. The chain is built from TRBV7-8 and TRBJ1-1; D not resolved. Between the trimmed V and J ends, which lost 1 base and 8 bases, there was a span of 14 bases. The CDR3 sequence is 14 residues long. Germline CDR1 is SGHVS and CDR2 is FQNEAQ.

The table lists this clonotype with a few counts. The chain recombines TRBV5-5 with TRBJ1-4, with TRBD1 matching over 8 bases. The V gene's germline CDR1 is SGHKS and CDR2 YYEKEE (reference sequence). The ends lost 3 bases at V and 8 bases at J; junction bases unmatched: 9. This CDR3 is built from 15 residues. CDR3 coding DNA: TGTGCCAGCAGCTCGGTGGCAGGGGGCGCGGAAAAACTGTTTTTT. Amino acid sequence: CASSSVAGGAEKLFF.

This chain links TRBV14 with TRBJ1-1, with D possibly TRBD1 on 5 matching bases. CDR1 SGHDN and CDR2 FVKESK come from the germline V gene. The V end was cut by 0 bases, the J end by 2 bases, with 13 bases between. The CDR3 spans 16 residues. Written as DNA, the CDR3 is TGTGCCAGCAGCCAAGACATAGGACATCGAAACACTGAAGCTTTCTTT. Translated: CASSQDIGHRNTEAFF.

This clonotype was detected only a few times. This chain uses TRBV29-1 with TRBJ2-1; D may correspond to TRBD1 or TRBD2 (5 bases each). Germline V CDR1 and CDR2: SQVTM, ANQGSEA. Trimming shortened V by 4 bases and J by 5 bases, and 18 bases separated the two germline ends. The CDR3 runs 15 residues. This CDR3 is CSVVGPRRRNNEQFF. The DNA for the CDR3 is TGCAGCGTTGTGGGACCCCGGAGGCGGAACAATGAGCAGTTCTTC.

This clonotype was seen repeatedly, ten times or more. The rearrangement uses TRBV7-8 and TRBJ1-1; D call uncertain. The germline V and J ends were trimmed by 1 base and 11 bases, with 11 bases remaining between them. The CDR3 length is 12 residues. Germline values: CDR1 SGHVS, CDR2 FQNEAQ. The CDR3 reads CASSLVPGGAFF. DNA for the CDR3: TGTGCCAGCAGCTTAGTACCTGGCGGGGCTTTCTTT. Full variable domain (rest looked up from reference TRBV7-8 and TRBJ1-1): GAGVSQSPRYKVAKRGQDVALRCDPISGHVSLFWYQQALGQGPEFLTYFQNEAQLDKSGLPSDRFFAERPEGSVSTLKIQRTQQEDSAVYLCASSLVPGGAFFGQGTRLTVV.

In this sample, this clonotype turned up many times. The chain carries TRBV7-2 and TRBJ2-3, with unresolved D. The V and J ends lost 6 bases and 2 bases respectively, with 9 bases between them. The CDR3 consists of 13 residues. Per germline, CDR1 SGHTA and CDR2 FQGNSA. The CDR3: CASSYLNTDTQYF. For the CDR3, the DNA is TGTGCCAGCAGTTACCTAAACACAGATACGCAGTATTTT.

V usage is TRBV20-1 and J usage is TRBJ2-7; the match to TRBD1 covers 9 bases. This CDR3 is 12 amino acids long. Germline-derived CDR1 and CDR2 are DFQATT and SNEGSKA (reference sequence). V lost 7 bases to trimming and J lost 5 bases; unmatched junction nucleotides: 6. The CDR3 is CSVEGTGNEQYF. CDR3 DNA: TGCAGTGTTGAAGGGACAGGGAACGAGCAGTACTTC.